These 4 T cell receptor beta chains came from one sample sequenced in a study of control samples from healthy donors and cancer patients. Measured with immunoSEQ multiplex PCR; TCRdb has only the in-frame clones, and not every one. Among fewer than 85,000 clones listed, 92% were seen once. Input material: blood. These receptors all stem from a woman aged 55-69 years in good health.

The rearrangement uses TRBV19 and TRBJ1-5, with 8 bases matching TRBD1. Unmatched junction bases numbered 6, after V lost 3 bases and J lost 5 bases. The CDR3 has 15 residues. Germline V gene lookup returns CDR1 LNHDA and CDR2 SQIVND (reference sequence). DNA for the CDR3: TGTGCCAGTAGTATTGGGACAGGCGGGTATCAGCCCCAGCATTTT. Its protein is CASSIGTGGYQPQHF. The full variable domain, rest sourced from reference TRBV19 and TRBJ1-5, is DGGITQSPKYLFRKEGQNVTLSCEQNLNHDAMYWYRQDPGQGLRLIYYSQIVNDFQKGDIAEGYSVSREKKESFPLTVTSAQKNPTAFYLCASSIGTGGYQPQHFGDGTRLSIL.

The chain joins TRBV28 to TRBJ1-2; 7 positions agree with TRBD1. The CDR3 runs to 15 residues. CDR1 MDHEN and CDR2 SYDVKM come from the germline V gene. With 4 bases clipped from V and 4 bases from J, the junction kept 9 bases outside the gene matches. CDR3 sequence: CASSSTSQGSYGYTF. CDR3 DNA sequence: TGTGCCAGCAGTTCCACCTCACAGGGGAGCTATGGCTACACCTTC.

This clone was picked up a small number of times. The DNA of the CDR3 is TGTGCCAGCAGCCCTAGGGTAGGGGGTAGCGGGAGTACGAATGAGCAGTTCTTC. It encodes CASSPRVGGSGSTNEQFF. V usage is TRBV7-2 and J usage is TRBJ2-1; 9 bases align to TRBD2. The CDR3 totals 18 residues. Germline V gives CDR1 SGHTA, CDR2 FQGNSA. Trimming took 5 bases from V and 7 from J; bases not matched to a gene: 18.

CDR3 sequence reads: CASSFLGSGNTIYF. The CDR3 DNA sequence: TGTGCCAGCAGTTTTCTGGGATCTGGAAACACCATATATTTT. The genes are TRBV27 and TRBJ1-3; no definite D call. V was clipped by 3 bases and J by 1 base, with 7 bases between them. This CDR3 region has 14 residues. CDR1 is MNHEY and CDR2 is SMNVEV in the germline V gene (reference sequence).